Sequencing of this T cell receptor beta chain was carried out in a study of human T cells and chemical hapten exposure. Study findings and constraints: Expanded TCRs clustered into significantly more large CDR3 similarity groups than controls, the analysis revealed. Donors' alopecia may make their immune response differ from healthy people's.

Unique molecular identifiers were attached to individual cDNA molecules within the library. TCRdb re-called the RACE reads through MiXCR, storing one row per CDR3 protein. The data show 30,000 to 50,000 distinct CDR3 sequences, roughly an eighth seen once. This clonotype turned up a few times. Its antigen is undetermined. V was clipped by 7 bases and J by 4 bases; unmatched bases: 12. This CDR3 contains 16 residues. Germline V gene lookup returns CDR1 LGHDT and CDR2 YNNKEL (reference sequence). The time point is: patch test 3, about 24 weeks after DPC sensitization. Treatment of the sample: therapeutic diphenylcyclopropenone sensitization with weekly scalp DPC. Total RNA extraction was carried out from unfractionated whole blood.

The rearrangement links TRBV3-1 to TRBJ2-2; TRBD2 agrees at 7 bases. The sequencing used whole blood, collected in connection with sensitization to the hapten diphenylcyclopropenone (DPC). This clonotype originated in a woman in her 40s with alopecia areata. Some clones in this sample may be carry-over from other donors' samples. The CDR3 region is CASTPTASGGTGELFF. The CDR3 region has the DNA TGTGCCAGCACTCCAACGGCTAGCGGTGGCACCGGGGAGCTGTTTTTT.